Listed below are T cell receptor beta chains from one sample, sequenced in a study of memory CD4+ T cells and cytomegalovirus serostatus. Data came from immunoSEQ multiplex PCR; TCRdb stores just in-frame clones and leaves some out. The sample holds around 76,000 clones; roughly 78% are singletons and the top ten take just over 2.5%. Material for sequencing was memory CD4+ T cells from blood. Source of these receptors: an adult in good health and CMV-seropositive. Each CDR3 is given without its conserved first and last residue.

V: TRBV20-1
J: TRBJ2-3
CDR3: SGRGTDTQY

V: TRBV18
J: TRBJ1-2
CDR3: ASSPARTTGGRYGYT

V: TRBV4-2
J: TRBJ1-2
CDR3: ASSQDLGQGALYGYT

V: TRBV4-1
J: TRBJ1-3
CDR3: ASSQEGALYSGNTIY

V: TRBV5-1
J: TRBJ2-1
CDR3: ASSPQGPNNEQF

V: TRBV10-3
J: TRBJ2-2
CDR3: AILRQGEAGELF

V: TRBV13
J: TRBJ2-5
CDR3: ASSLFNSGGPSYQETQY

V: TRBV6-5
J: TRBJ1-1
CDR3: ASSRDRGSEAF

V: TRBV4-1
J: TRBJ2-1
CDR3: ASSQLMASEYNEQF

V: TRBV6-5
J: TRBJ1-2
CDR3: ASNSGFDYGYT

V: TRBV30
J: TRBJ1-1
CDR3: AWSTAYGQGANEAF

V: TRBV11-2
J: TRBJ2-4
CDR3: ASSSWDSKNIQY

V: TRBV30
J: TRBJ1-2
CDR3: AWSVQGDGGYT

V: TRBV29-1
J: TRBJ2-4
CDR3: SARTGGELLSIQY

V: TRBV29-1
J: TRBJ2-1
CDR3: SVEDRLAVRGSYNEQF

V: TRBV7-9
J: TRBJ2-2
CDR3: ASSTGTYNTGELF

V: TRBV7-8
J: TRBJ2-1
CDR3: ASARGLVVDNEQF

V: TRBV10-2
J: TRBJ1-1
CDR3: ASSGERGTEAF

V: TRBV9
J: TRBJ1-3
CDR3: ASSVGGFPGNTIY

V: TRBV18
J: TRBJ1-1
CDR3: ASSPAGRNTEAF

V: TRBV10-1
J: TRBJ2-7
CDR3: ASSEGGLEQY

V: TRBV7-2
J: TRBJ1-2
CDR3: ASSLTRTGYT

V: TRBV5-1
J: TRBJ2-1
CDR3: ASSWTSNEQF

V: TRBV11-3
J: TRBJ1-1
CDR3: ASSLGFWNEAF

V: TRBV10-3
J: TRBJ1-4
CDR3: AIRGRGAEKLF

V: TRBV7-2
J: TRBJ1-5
CDR3: ASSLGQGTNQPQH

V: TRBV18
J: TRBJ2-1
CDR3: ASSPPGGLTSNEQF

V: TRBV4-1
J: TRBJ1-3
CDR3: ASSQDGGSGNTIY

V: TRBV18
J: TRBJ1-5
CDR3: ASSPGGRNQPQH

V: TRBV5-6
J: TRBJ2-2
CDR3: ASSRRLLGGTNTGELF

V: TRBV5-6
J: TRBJ1-6
CDR3: ASSLGQASPLH

V: TRBV7-8
J: TRBJ2-1
CDR3: ASSPRRADGNEQF

V: TRBV6-1
J: TRBJ1-2
CDR3: ASSEDRGRPGYT

V: TRBV2
J: TRBJ2-4
CDR3: ASSATGGPKNIQY

V: TRBV5-1
J: TRBJ2-2
CDR3: ASSFGNTGELF

V: TRBV13
J: TRBJ1-1
CDR3: ASSPTRGATEAF

V: TRBV6-6
J: TRBJ1-2
CDR3: ASSYGDRVRYGYT

V: TRBV7-2
J: TRBJ1-1
CDR3: ASSRLRIRSFNTEAF

V: TRBV11-2
J: TRBJ2-1
CDR3: ASSLGQGVYNEQF

V: TRBV18
J: TRBJ1-6
CDR3: ASSPSGGTSPLH

V: TRBV5-4
J: TRBJ1-3
CDR3: ASSTNQGFTSGNTIY

V: TRBV12-5
J: TRBJ2-2
CDR3: ASGPPLRNTGELF

V: TRBV10-3
J: TRBJ1-1
CDR3: AISADSANAF

V: TRBV5-4
J: TRBJ1-1
CDR3: ASSFTGTEAF

V: TRBV7-2
J: TRBJ2-4
CDR3: ASSFSRGEKNIQY

V: TRBV5-1
J: TRBJ2-1
CDR3: ASSSGRGNEQF